The rows below give T cell receptor beta chains drawn from one sample of a study of blood T cells in healthy people across ages. MiXCR was run by TCRdb on the 5' RACE reads, yielding one entry per CDR3 protein. The sample records 800,000 to 1,000,000 distinct CDR3 sequences, 48% being singletons. The sequencing input was blood. The receptors originated from a man aged 25-45 years in good health. CDR3s include the opening cysteine and the closing phenylalanine or tryptophan. D genes are given only for firm matches. Expanded clones get a size class; other rows say once, few or many, or leave the size out.

j_call | d_call | clone_size | v_call | cdr3_nt | cdr3_aa
TRBJ2-4 | NA | NA | TRBV20-1 | TGCAGTGCAAGAAGGGTCGGGAGCGCCACCAAAAACATTCAGTACTTC | CSARRVGSATKNIQYF
TRBJ2-7 | NA | NA | TRBV5-1 | TGCGCCAGCAGAGTCTCGGACCTCTCCTACGAGCAGTACTTC | CASRVSDLSYEQYF
TRBJ2-1 | NA | NA | TRBV5-1 | TGCGCCAGCAGCCCGTACCCCCATGAGCAGTTCTTC | CASSPYPHEQFF
TRBJ2-7 | NA | once | TRBV2 | TGTGCCAGCAGTGAAGGCCAGCAGTACAATGAGCAGTACTTC | CASSEGQQYNEQYF
TRBJ2-7 | NA | NA | TRBV5-1 | TGCGCCAGCAGCTTGGAGGGCAGCAGCTCCTACGAGCAGTACTTC | CASSLEGSSSYEQYF
TRBJ1-2 | NA | NA | TRBV20-1 | TGCAGTTCGACAGGAGGATATGGCTACACCTTC | CSSTGGYGYTF
TRBJ1-2 | TRBD1 | NA | TRBV6-5 | TGTGCCAGCAGGGATGGGACAGGGAGGGGCGGCTACACCTTC | CASRDGTGRGGYTF
TRBJ1-2 | TRBD1 | many | TRBV6-5 | TGTGCCAGCCGAGGGACAGGGAGTAACTATGGCTACACCTTC | CASRGTGSNYGYTF
TRBJ1-1 | NA | once | TRBV7-9 | TGTGCCAGCAGCCCAGAGACAGGAATGAACACTGAAGCTTTCTTT | CASSPETGMNTEAFF
TRBJ2-1 | NA | NA | TRBV4-1 | TGCGCCAGCAGCCCCGTATGGGAGGAGCAGTTCTTC | CASSPVWEEQFF
TRBJ2-3 | NA | NA | TRBV4-1 | TGCGCCAGCAGCCAGCATGGACAGTCCACAGATACGCAGTATTTT | CASSQHGQSTDTQYF
TRBJ2-5 | NA | NA | TRBV3-1 | TGTGCCAGCAGCCAAGAAGGGGAGGACCGGCACGAAGAGACCCAGTACTTC | CASSQEGEDRHEETQYF
TRBJ1-3 | NA | few | TRBV18 | TGTGCCAGCTCGCAAGGGGGAGTCTCTGGAAACACCATATATTTT | CASSQGGVSGNTIYF
TRBJ1-5 | NA | NA | TRBV6-4 | TGTGCCAGCAGAGAAGAGCCATATAGCAATCAGCCCCAGCATTTT | CASREEPYSNQPQHF
TRBJ1-1 | NA | NA | TRBV2 | TGTGCCGGTACAATCGGACACGGCAACACTGAAGCTTTCTTT | CAGTIGHGNTEAFF
TRBJ2-1 | NA | few | TRBV6-1 | TGTGCCAGCATCGAACACAACAATGAGCAGTTCTTC | CASIEHNNEQFF